A single sample is the source of the 22 T cell receptor beta chains below, sequenced in a study of beta chain features in type 1 diabetes. Regarding the study as a whole: When Type 1 diabetes patients were examined, their TCRB CDR3s proved moderately but significantly shorter in all four CD4+ subsets.

As every portion of the isolated RNA was reverse transcribed, the sequencing read expressed TCRB transcripts. The assay was immunoSEQ multiplex PCR, and TCRdb's table has in-frame clones only and misses some. There are under 300,000 clones in the sample; around 14% occur only once, and 0.015% to 0.02% lies in the top ten. Their antigen targets remain unknown. Specimen: naive CD4+ T cells from blood. These receptor sequences come from a man under 40 with type 1 diabetes.

The chain is built from TRBV30 and TRBJ2-2; no clear D gene. Germline assignment: CDR1 GTSNPN and CDR2 SVGIG (reference sequence). V lost 1 base to trimming and J lost 7 bases, with 7 bases between them. CDR3 length equals 12 residues. This chain's CDR3 is CAWSGGSGELFF. CDR3 sequence (DNA): TGTGCCTGGAGTGGCGGTAGCGGGGAGCTGTTTTTT.

This clone was picked up a small number of times. The chain employs TRBV19 and TRBJ2-2; possible D gene TRBD2, 6 bases. Trimming cost V 10 bases and J 3 bases, with 18 bases left between them. The CDR3 contains 15 residues. CDR1 LNHDA and CDR2 SQIVND come from the germline V gene (reference sequence). The CDR3 region has the DNA TGTGCCACCCCCCGCGGAGGGTCGGACACCGGGGAGCTGTTTTTT. Translation gives CATPRGGSDTGELFF.

The chain joins TRBV5-1 to TRBJ1-4; 7 nucleotides align to TRBD1. With V trimmed by 4 bases and J by 4 bases, 7 bases remained unmatched. The CDR3 extends over 15 amino acids. Germline loops: CDR1 SGHRS, CDR2 YFSETQ. The CDR3 protein is CASSLDRAVNEKLFF. The CDR3 bases are TGCGCCAGCAGCCTAGACAGGGCGGTTAATGAAAAACTGTTTTTT.

V usage is TRBV11-2 and J usage is TRBJ2-1, with TRBD2 identical over 11 bases. CDR1 and CDR2 (germline): SGHAT, FQNNGV. There are 17 residues in the CDR3. J gave up 8 bases and V 1 base, and 10 bases lay outside the gene matches. The CDR3 sequence: CASSLGVLAGGGDEQFF. The CDR3 DNA reads TGTGCCAGCAGCTTAGGGGTTCTAGCGGGAGGAGGGGATGAGCAGTTCTTC.

This clone came up a few times. The chain combines TRBV10-3 with TRBJ2-1; TRBD1 matches 7 bases. The germline CDR1 and CDR2 sequences are ENHRY and SYGVKD. V lost 4 bases, J lost 9 bases, and 6 bases stayed unmatched. This CDR3 spans 13 amino acids. The CDR3 protein is CAISGQGGPEQFF. The CDR3 bases are TGTGCCATCAGTGGACAGGGTGGCCCTGAGCAGTTCTTC.

This clone came up a few times. The gene calls are TRBV27 and TRBJ1-2, with D perhaps TRBD1 (6 bases). Trimming pared 3 bases from V and 8 bases from J, leaving 13 bases between. CDR3 length: 13 residues. Germline V gives CDR1 MNHEY, CDR2 SMNVEV (reference sequence). Written as DNA, the CDR3 is TGTGCCAGCAGTTTTAGACAGGATCTAGGCTACACCTTC. This codes for CASSFRQDLGYTF.

This clone turned up a few times. V usage is TRBV27 and J usage is TRBJ2-3, with 13 bases aligning to TRBD2. The CDR3 loop spans 18 amino acids. CDR1 MNHEY and CDR2 SMNVEV come from the germline V gene (reference sequence). V lost 5 bases, J lost 7 bases, and 15 bases stayed unmatched. The CDR3 reads CASSPRSTSGRAGYTQYF. The CDR3 nucleotides are TGTGCCAGCAGTCCCCGATCCACTAGCGGGAGGGCCGGATATACGCAGTATTTT.

This sequence joins TRBV19 and TRBJ1-5, with D possibly matching TRBD1 (6 bases). The V gene's germline CDR1 is LNHDA and CDR2 SQIVND (reference sequence). This CDR3 is 13 amino acids long. Between the trimmed V and J ends, which lost 7 bases and 6 bases, there was a span of 13 bases. The CDR3 DNA sequence: TGTGCCAGTATAGGGCAGGGGAGTCAGCCCCAGCATTTT. Its protein product is CASIGQGSQPQHF.

This clone was counted between two and nine times. The J gene is TRBJ2-3, the V gene TRBV30; 13 nucleotides line up with TRBD2. Germline loops: CDR1 GTSNPN, CDR2 SVGIG (reference sequence). The CDR3 has 14 residues. V lost 5 bases, J lost 3 bases, and 2 bases stayed unmatched. The CDR3 DNA follows: TGTGCCTGGGGGACTAGCGGGAATACAGATACGCAGTATTTT. Its translation: CAWGTSGNTDTQYF.

CDR3 residues: CASSSGGVYEQYF. The CDR3 bases are TGTGCCAGCAGCTCGGGGGGGGTCTACGAGCAGTACTTC. The gene calls are TRBV2 and TRBJ2-7; 8 bases line up with TRBD2. CDR3 size: 13 residues. Per germline, CDR1 SNHLY and CDR2 FYNNEI. Unmatched junction bases numbered 4, after V lost 6 bases and J lost 3 bases. The full variable domain, completed using reference TRBV2 and TRBJ2-7, is EPEVTQTPSHQVTQMGQEVILRCVPISNHLYFYWYRQILGQKVEFLVSFYNNEISEKSEIFDDQFSVERPDGSNFTLKIRSTKLEDSAMYFCASSSGGVYEQYFGPGTRLTVT.

Regarding this clone: Additional DNA sequences in this sample encode the identical CDR3. The chain recombines TRBV9 with TRBJ2-2; weak D call: TRBD1 (6 bases). Germline-derived CDR1 and CDR2 are SGDLS and YYNGEE. Trimming removed 0 bases from V and 0 bases from J, with 6 bases in between. CDR3 size: 15 residues. The CDR3 protein is CASSVGTANTGELFF. DNA for the CDR3: TGTGCCAGCAGCGTAGGGACAGCGAACACCGGGGAGCTGTTTTTT.

Only a few counts were recorded for this clone. Other DNA sequences within the sample encode an identical CDR3. The chain links TRBV30 to TRBJ1-4, with D possibly being TRBD1 (6 bases). The CDR3 runs 12 residues. V shed 2 bases and J shed 8 bases, with 9 bases lying between them. Germline V gene sequence: CDR1 GTSNPN, CDR2 SVGIG (reference sequence). The CDR3 DNA is TGTGCCTGGAGTCGCGGGGGCGAAAAACTGTTTTTT. Its translation: CAWSRGGEKLFF.

V and J are TRBV2 and TRBJ2-4; 8 bases map to TRBD1. The ends lost 2 bases at V and 7 bases at J; junction bases unmatched: 4. This CDR3 contains 14 residues. CDR1 and CDR2 (germline): SNHLY, FYNNEI. CDR3 sequence: CASSEYRGKNIQYF. In DNA form, the CDR3 reads TGTGCCAGCAGTGAATACAGGGGGAAGAACATTCAGTACTTC. Full variable domain (outside the CDR3, taken from reference TRBV2 and TRBJ2-4): EPEVTQTPSHQVTQMGQEVILRCVPISNHLYFYWYRQILGQKVEFLVSFYNNEISEKSEIFDDQFSVERPDGSNFTLKIRSTKLEDSAMYFCASSEYRGKNIQYFGAGTRLSVL.

The rearrangement joins TRBV7-9 to TRBJ1-5, with D uncertain. With 5 bases removed from V and 6 bases from J, the gap between germline ends came to 8 bases. The V gene's germline CDR1 is SEHNR and CDR2 FQNEAQ (reference sequence). The CDR3 loop spans 12 amino acids. The CDR3 spells CASSVGGQPQHF. The CDR3 coding sequence is TGTGCCAGCAGCGTAGGAGGTCAGCCCCAGCATTTT.

The genes are TRBV29-1 and TRBJ2-1; the D gene is possibly TRBD1 (5 bases). V gave up 4 bases and J gave up 4 bases, with 14 bases separating them. In germline, CDR1 is SQVTM, CDR2 ANQGSEA. The CDR3 has 14 amino acids. CDR3 sequence: CSVGNRQAYNEQFF. The DNA for the CDR3 is TGCAGCGTTGGGAACAGGCAAGCATACAATGAGCAGTTCTTC.

This clone turned up a few times. The chain links TRBV6-5 to TRBJ2-1, with 9 bases aligning to TRBD2. The CDR3 extends over 14 amino acids. The trim removed 6 bases at V and 7 bases at J, leaving 7 bases unmatched. Looked up from germline, CDR1 is MNHEY and CDR2 is SVGAGI. The CDR3 loop is CASRSSGMGNEQFF. Here the CDR3 DNA reads TGTGCCAGCAGGTCTAGCGGGATGGGGAATGAGCAGTTCTTC.

The chain uses TRBV27 and TRBJ1-1, with D tentatively TRBD1 (5 bases). V was cut by 5 bases and J by 0 bases, with 16 bases left in between. The CDR3 loop spans 16 amino acids. From germline, CDR1 is MNHEY and CDR2 SMNVEV (reference sequence). The CDR3 loop reads CASSRGGAPMNTEAFF. CDR3 nucleotides: TGTGCCAGCAGTAGGGGTGGTGCTCCGATGAACACTGAAGCTTTCTTT.

J is TRBJ1-1 and V is TRBV6-5, with D maybe TRBD1 (6 bases). The CDR3 contains 15 residues. V was trimmed by 4 bases and J by 4 bases, leaving 16 bases between them. In germline, CDR1 is MNHEY, CDR2 SVGAGI. CDR3 sequence: CASSLTATGSTEAFF. As DNA, the CDR3 is TGTGCCAGCAGTTTGACGGCTACAGGGTCCACTGAAGCTTTCTTT.

The J gene is TRBJ2-7, the V gene TRBV6-5; no firm D call. The CDR3 totals 14 residues. Germline loops: CDR1 MNHEY, CDR2 SVGAGI. The V end lost 6 bases, the J end lost 7 bases, and 19 bases lay between the germline ends. This CDR3 is CASSPRSIPEEQYF. The CDR3 DNA is TGTGCCAGCAGCCCCAGGTCAATCCCTGAGGAGCAGTACTTC.

This clone was seen more than once but under ten times. V gene TRBV5-1 combines with J gene TRBJ1-3; D gene uncertain. CDR1 SGHRS and CDR2 YFSETQ come from the germline V gene. The CDR3 is 14 residues long. V was cut by 2 bases and J by 4 bases, with 10 bases left in between. The CDR3 DNA reads TGCGCCAGCAGCTTTGGAGGTTCCGGAAACACCATATATTTT. It codes for CASSFGGSGNTIYF. Together with reference TRBV5-1 and TRBJ1-3, the CDR3 gives the full variable domain: KAGVTQTPRYLIKTRGQQVTLSCSPISGHRSVSWYQQTPGQGLQFLFEYFSETQRNKGNFPGRFSGRQFSNSRSEMNVSTLELGDSALYLCASSFGGSGNTIYFGEGSWLTVV.

This chain links TRBV19 with TRBJ1-1, with 8 nucleotides matching TRBD1. Germline V gene sequence: CDR1 LNHDA, CDR2 SQIVND (reference sequence). The CDR3 sequence is 16 residues long. Trimming cost V 3 bases and J 3 bases; bases outside gene matches: 9. The DNA of the CDR3 is TGTGCCAGTAGTATCCCTCTCAGGGGGCTGGACACTGAAGCTTTCTTT. Protein sequence: CASSIPLRGLDTEAFF.

The V and J genes are TRBV4-2 and TRBJ1-5, with D tentatively TRBD1 (5 bases). Germline-derived CDR1 and CDR2 are LGHNA and YNFKEQ. The CDR3 spans 16 residues. V lost 0 bases to trimming and J lost 13 bases, with 22 bases between them. In DNA form, the CDR3 reads TGTGCCAGCAGCCAAGATCCAGAAAACTTCGGGGGAGGTCAGCATTTT. Translating gives CASSQDPENFGGGQHF.